This note documents a single TCR beta chain sequence. CDR3 length: 16 amino acids. V lost 2 bases and J 0 bases, leaving 10 bases between the germline ends. Per germline, CDR1 SGHTA and CDR2 FQGNSA. Libraries were prepared by immunoSEQ multiplex PCR; TCRdb keeps only in-frame clonotypes and omits some of them. The sample lists approximately 79,000 clones, 89% occurring once. The sample is drawn from a study of control samples from healthy donors and cancer patients. The receptor was isolated from a man aged 50 to 59 in good health. Sequenced input: blood. The rearrangement uses TRBV7-2 and TRBJ1-4; unclear D gene. CDR3 protein: CASSLYPGSTNEKLFF. In DNA form, the CDR3 reads TGTGCCAGCAGCTTATACCCCGGATCAACTAATGAAAAACTGTTTTTT.